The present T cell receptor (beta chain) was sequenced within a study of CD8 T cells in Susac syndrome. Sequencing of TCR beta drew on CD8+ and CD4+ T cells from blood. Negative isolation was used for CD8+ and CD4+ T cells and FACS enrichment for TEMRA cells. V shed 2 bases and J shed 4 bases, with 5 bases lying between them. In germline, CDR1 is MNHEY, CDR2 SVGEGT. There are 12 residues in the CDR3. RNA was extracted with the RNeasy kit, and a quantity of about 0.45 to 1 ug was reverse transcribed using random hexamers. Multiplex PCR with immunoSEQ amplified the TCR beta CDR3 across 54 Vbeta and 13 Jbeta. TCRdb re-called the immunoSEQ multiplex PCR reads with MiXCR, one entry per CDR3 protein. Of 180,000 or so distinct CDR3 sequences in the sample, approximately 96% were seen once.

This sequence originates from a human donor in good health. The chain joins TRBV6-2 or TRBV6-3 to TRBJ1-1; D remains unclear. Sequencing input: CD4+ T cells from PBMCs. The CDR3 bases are TGTGCCAGCAGTTACAAGGTCACTGAAGCTTTCTTT. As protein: CASSYKVTEAFF.